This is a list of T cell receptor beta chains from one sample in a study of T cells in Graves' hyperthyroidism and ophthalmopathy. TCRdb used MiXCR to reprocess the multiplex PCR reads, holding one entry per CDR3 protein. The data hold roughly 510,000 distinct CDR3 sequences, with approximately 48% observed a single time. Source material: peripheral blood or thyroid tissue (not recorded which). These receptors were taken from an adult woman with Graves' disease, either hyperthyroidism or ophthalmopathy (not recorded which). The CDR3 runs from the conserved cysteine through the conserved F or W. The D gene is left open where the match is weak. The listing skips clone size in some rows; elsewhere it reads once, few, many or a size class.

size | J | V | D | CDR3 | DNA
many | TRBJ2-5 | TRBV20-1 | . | CSARGSAGGRETQYF | TGCAGTGCTAGAGGATCCGCAGGTGGACGAGAGACCCAGTACTTC
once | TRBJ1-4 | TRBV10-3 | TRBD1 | CAISESTGDDEKLFF | TGTGCCATCAGTGAGTCGACAGGGGACGATGAAAAACTGTTTTTT
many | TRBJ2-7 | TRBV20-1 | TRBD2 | CSALRGSGMTYEQYF | TGCAGTGCTCTCCGGGGTAGCGGGATGACCTACGAGCAGTACTTC
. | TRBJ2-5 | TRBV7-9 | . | CASSPGAGFQETQYF | TGTGCCAGCAGCCCAGGGGCGGGTTTCCAAGAGACCCAGTACTTC
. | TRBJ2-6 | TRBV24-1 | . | CATSGDTDGSGANVLTF | TGTGCCACCAGTGGGGACACTGACGGCTCTGGGGCCAACGTCCTGACTTTC
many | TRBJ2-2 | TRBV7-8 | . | CASSPLHWGTPNTGELFF | TGTGCTAGCAGCCCCCTCCACTGGGGGACCCCGAACACCGGGGAGCTGTTTTTT
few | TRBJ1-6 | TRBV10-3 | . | CASRLQGSSYNSPLHF | TGTGCCAGCAGGCTTCAAGGGAGCTCCTATAATTCACCCCTCCACTTT
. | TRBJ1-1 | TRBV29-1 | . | CSPQAGATEAFF | TGCAGCCCCCAAGCGGGGGCAACTGAAGCTTTCTTT
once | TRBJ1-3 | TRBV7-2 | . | CASSLEGGGNTIYF | TGTGCCAGCAGCTTAGAGGGGGGAGGAAACACCATATATTTT
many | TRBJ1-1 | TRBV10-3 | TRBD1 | CASLTGTGGTEAFF | TGTGCCAGCCTAACCGGGACAGGGGGCACTGAAGCTTTCTTT
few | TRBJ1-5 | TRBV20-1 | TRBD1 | CSARDWGQGNQPQHF | TGCAGTGCTAGAGATTGGGGACAGGGGAATCAGCCCCAGCATTTT
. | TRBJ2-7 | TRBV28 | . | CASRRLGYEQYF | TGTGCCAGCAGACGACTAGGGTACGAGCAGTACTTC
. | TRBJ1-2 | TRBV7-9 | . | CASSLEPRENGYTF | TGTGCCAGCAGCTTAGAACCCAGGGAGAATGGCTACACCTTC
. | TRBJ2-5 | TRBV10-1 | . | CASSESSLPQETQYF | TGCGCCAGCAGTGAGTCGTCACTACCGCAAGAGACCCAGTACTTC
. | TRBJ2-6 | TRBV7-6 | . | CASSFKPNVLTF | TGTGCCAGCAGCTTTAAGCCCAACGTCCTGACTTTC
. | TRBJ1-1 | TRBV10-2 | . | CASSGQPGERAFF | TGCGCCAGCAGCGGACAGCCGGGGGAGAGGGCTTTCTTT
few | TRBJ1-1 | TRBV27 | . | CASSGDKWGTKAFF | TGTGCCAGCAGTGGCGATAAATGGGGAACTAAAGCTTTCTTT
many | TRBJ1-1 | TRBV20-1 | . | CSAREPQFLNTEAFF | TGCAGTGCTAGAGAACCCCAATTCCTAAACACTGAAGCTTTCTTT
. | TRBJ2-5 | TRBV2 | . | CASRQDGDTQYF | TGTGCCTCGAGGCAGGACGGAGATACGCAGTACTTC
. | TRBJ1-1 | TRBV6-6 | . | CASMGERTEAFF | TGTGCCAGCATGGGGGAGAGGACTGAAGCTTTCTTT
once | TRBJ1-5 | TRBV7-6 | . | CASSYGDSNQPQHF | TGTGCCAGCAGCTACGGGGACAGCAATCAGCCCCAGCATTTT
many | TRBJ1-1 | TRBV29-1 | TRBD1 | CSTSGQGFTEAFF | TGCAGCACGAGCGGACAGGGGTTCACTGAAGCTTTCTTT
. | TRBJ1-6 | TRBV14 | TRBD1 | CASSQGTGVYSPLHF | TGTGCCAGCAGCCAAGGGACAGGGGTATATTCACCCCTCCACTTT
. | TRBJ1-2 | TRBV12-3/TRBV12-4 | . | CASSHLDRSLGVGYTF | TGTGCCAGCTCACACCTTGATAGGTCCCTGGGGGTTGGCTACACCTTC
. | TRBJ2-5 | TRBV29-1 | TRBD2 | CSCRLAGGETQYF | TGCAGCTGTCGACTAGCGGGAGGAGAGACCCAGTACTTC
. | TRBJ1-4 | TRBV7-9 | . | CASSRQAATNEKLFF | TGTGCCAGCAGCAGACAGGCCGCAACTAATGAAAAACTGTTTTTT
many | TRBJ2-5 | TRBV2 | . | CASSPGTRDLETQYF | TGTGCCAGCAGTCCAGGGACACGGGATCTGGAGACCCAGTACTTC
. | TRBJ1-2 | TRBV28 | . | CASSHPYGYTF | TGTGCCAGCAGTCATCCCTATGGCTACACCTTC
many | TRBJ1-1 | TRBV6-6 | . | CASSYAMNTEAFF | TGTGCCAGCAGTTACGCGATGAACACTGAAGCTTTCTTT
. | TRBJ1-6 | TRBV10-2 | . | CASSEGQFNSPLHF | TGCGCCAGCAGTGAAGGACAGTTTAATTCACCCCTCCACTTT
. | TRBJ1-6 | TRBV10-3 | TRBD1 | CAISEATGRINSPLHF | TGTGCCATCAGTGAGGCGACAGGGAGAATCAATTCACCCCTCCACTTT
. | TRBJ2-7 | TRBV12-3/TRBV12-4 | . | CASSLAGTLEQYF | TGTGCCAGCAGTTTAGCAGGGACCCTGGAGCAGTACTTC
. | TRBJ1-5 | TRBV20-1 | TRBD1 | CSAHTGGGQPQHF | TGCAGTGCCCACACAGGGGGAGGGCAGCCCCAGCATTTT
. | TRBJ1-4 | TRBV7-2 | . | CASSRSNEKLFF | TGTGCCAGCAGCCGCTCTAATGAAAAACTGTTTTTT
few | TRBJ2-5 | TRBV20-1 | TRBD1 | CSARGGGQGAWETQYF | TGCAGTGCTAGGGGAGGGGGACAGGGGGCGTGGGAGACCCAGTACTTC
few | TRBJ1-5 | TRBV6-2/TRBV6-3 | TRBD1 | CASSSGTGSWGNQPQHF | TGTGCCAGCAGCTCCGGGACAGGGAGTTGGGGCAATCAGCCCCAGCATTTT
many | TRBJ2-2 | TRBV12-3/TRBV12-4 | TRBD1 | CASKQGEVGELFF | TGTGCCAGCAAACAGGGGGAGGTGGGGGAGCTGTTTTTT
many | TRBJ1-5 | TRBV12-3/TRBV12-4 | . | CASSFFGSHQPQHF | TGTGCCAGCAGTTTCTTTGGGTCACATCAGCCCCAGCATTTT
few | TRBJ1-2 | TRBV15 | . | CATSRTPGVLYGYTF | TGTGCCACCAGCAGAACCCCGGGTGTGCTCTATGGCTACACCTTC
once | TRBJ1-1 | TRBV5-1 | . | CASSSSGFNTEAFF | TGCGCCAGCAGCTCCTCGGGATTTAACACTGAAGCTTTCTTT
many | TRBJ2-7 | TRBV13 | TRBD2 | CASSSRLAGAYEQYF | TGTGCCAGCAGCTCAAGACTAGCGGGGGCCTACGAGCAGTACTTC
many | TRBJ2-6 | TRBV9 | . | CASSVSGLPSGANVLTF | TGTGCCAGCAGCGTCTCGGGACTCCCCTCTGGGGCCAACGTCCTGACTTTC
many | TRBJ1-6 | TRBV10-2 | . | CASSESIRNNSPLHF | TGCGCCAGCAGTGAGTCGATCAGAAATAATTCACCCCTCCACTTT
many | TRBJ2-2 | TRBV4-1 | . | CASSYGLRTSGKHRELFF | TGCGCCAGCAGCTATGGACTTCGGACCTCAGGGAAACATAGGGAGCTGTTTTTT
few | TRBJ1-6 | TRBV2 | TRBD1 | CASSEGGGTGDSPLHF | TGTGCCAGCAGTGAAGGTGGCGGGACAGGGGATTCACCCCTCCACTTT
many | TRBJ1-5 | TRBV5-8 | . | CASSLQGFQPQHF | TGTGCCAGCAGTCTCCAGGGTTTTCAGCCCCAGCATTTT
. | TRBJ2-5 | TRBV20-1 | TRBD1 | CSVGGVETQYF | TGCAGTGTAGGGGGCGTGGAGACCCAGTACTTC
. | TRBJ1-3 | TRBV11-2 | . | CASSPMGTVVNTIYF | TGTGCCAGCAGCCCAATGGGGACCGTGGTGAACACCATATATTTT
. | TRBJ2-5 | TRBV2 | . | CASNGFKKETQYF | TGTGCCAGCAACGGCTTCAAAAAAGAGACCCAGTACTTC
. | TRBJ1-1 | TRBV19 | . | CASSTGGGGNTEAFF | TGTGCCAGTAGCACCGGAGGAGGGGGGAACACTGAAGCTTTCTTT
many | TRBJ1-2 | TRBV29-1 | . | CSVEGGPRYGYTF | TGCAGCGTTGAAGGAGGCCCTCGGTATGGCTACACCTTC
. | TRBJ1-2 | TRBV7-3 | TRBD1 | CASSSRTGDGYTF | TGTGCCAGCAGCTCGAGGACAGGGGATGGCTACACCTTC
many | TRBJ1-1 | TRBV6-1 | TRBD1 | CASSEEGDRSAFF | TGTGCCAGCAGTGAAGAGGGGGACAGGTCGGCTTTCTTT
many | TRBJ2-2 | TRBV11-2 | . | CASSLVMVPPLTGELFF | TGTGCCAGCAGCTTAGTTATGGTTCCGCCCCTGACCGGGGAGCTGTTTTTT
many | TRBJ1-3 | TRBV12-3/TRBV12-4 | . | CASSWTAGRNSGNTIYF | TGTGCCAGCAGTTGGACAGCAGGACGAAACTCTGGAAACACCATATATTTT